Below are 15 T cell receptor beta chains sequenced from a single sample in a study of blood T cells in healthy people across ages. Next came a second PCR, run for about 6 to 12 cycles, which used a sample-barcoded 5' primer along with a J-beta primer mix. TCRdb used MiXCR to reprocess the 5' RACE reads, holding one entry per CDR3 protein. This table has over 1,500,000 distinct CDR3 sequences, around 48% appearing once. The source material was blood. All receptors derive from a woman in her thirties or forties in good health.

The chain is built from TRBV6-6 and TRBJ2-5; D is undetermined. The V gene's germline CDR1 is MNHNY and CDR2 SVGAGI (reference sequence). This CDR3 is 14 amino acids long. Trimming cost V 2 bases and J 7 bases, with 14 bases left between them. The CDR3 region has the DNA TGTGCCAGCAGTTACGGGGAACTAAAGAGGACCCAGTACTTC. It specifies CASSYGELKRTQYF.

The genes are TRBV6-5 and TRBJ1-1; 7 bases match TRBD1. V shed 2 bases and J 0 bases; nucleotides not matched to a gene: 3. The CDR3 spans 15 residues. Germline values: CDR1 MNHEY, CDR2 SVGAGI. The CDR3 bases are TGTGCCAGCAGTTACGGGGACAGAATGAACACTGAAGCTTTCTTT. Translation: CASSYGDRMNTEAFF.

The rearrangement uses TRBV6-5 and TRBJ1-2; D is perhaps TRBD1 (6 bases). Germline CDR1 is MNHEY and CDR2 is SVGAGI. The CDR3 consists of 12 residues. Trimming took off 6 bases at V and 8 bases at J, with 13 bases between the two ends. CDR3 coding DNA: TGTGCCAGCAGCCCGGGGGGCGAGGGCTACACCTTC. The encoded protein is CASSPGGEGYTF.

This clonotype has just a few counts. V gene TRBV7-2 combines with J gene TRBJ2-7; 8 nucleotides line up with TRBD2. V trimming: 5 bases; J trimming: 7 bases; junction bases outside the gene matches: 13. The CDR3 consists of 15 residues. Looked up from germline, CDR1 is SGHTA and CDR2 is FQGNSA. CDR3 sequence (DNA): TGTGCCAGCAGCCCCGGGAGGGGCTACCTCCGGGAGCAGTACTTC. Protein sequence: CASSPGRGYLREQYF.

This clonotype was seen a few times. The CDR3 coding sequence is TGCGCCAGCAGCCCCTTGACAGGGTCCACAGATACGCAGTATTTT. Its translation: CASSPLTGSTDTQYF. V is TRBV5-1 and J is TRBJ2-3; 7 bases line up with TRBD1. CDR3 length: 15 amino acids. After removal of 4 bases from V and 2 bases from J, the junction contained 7 bases not matched to a gene. Germline CDR1 and CDR2: SGHRS and YFSETQ.

This clonotype appeared once. The chain has TRBV11-2 and TRBJ2-7; D call uncertain. The J call may be faulty, since TRBJ2-1 better matches the DNA end. CDR1 SGHAT and CDR2 FQNNGV come from the germline V gene. This CDR3 is built from 12 residues. DNA of the CDR3: TGTGCCAGCAGCCGACCCGTTGGGGAGCAGTTCTTC. Translation gives CASSRPVGEQFF.

This clonotype was counted between two and nine times. Here the CDR3 reads CASSLPRRKGVSTDTQYF. The CDR3 DNA reads TGTGCCAGCAGTTTACCCCGTCGAAAGGGCGTTAGCACAGATACGCAGTATTTT. V usage is TRBV27 and J usage is TRBJ2-3; D not resolved. In germline, CDR1 is MNHEY, CDR2 SMNVEV (reference sequence). V lost 2 bases and J lost 0, with 18 bases in between. This CDR3 spans 18 amino acids.

This clonotype was observed a single time. This sequence joins TRBV18 and TRBJ1-2; weak D call: TRBD1 (6 bases). CDR1 is KGHSH and CDR2 is LQKENI in the germline V gene. This CDR3 has 15 residues. The V gene lost 3 bases and the J gene lost 2 bases, with 13 bases spanning the gap. The CDR3: CASSPTGSGNYGYTF. The CDR3 coding sequence is TGTGCCAGCTCACCTACAGGGAGTGGAAACTATGGCTACACCTTC.

The sample holds many counts of this clonotype. The J gene is TRBJ2-5, the V gene TRBV7-2; TRBD2 aligns across 10 bases. Germline CDR1 SGHTA, CDR2 FQGNSA. V shed 3 bases, J shed 3 bases, and the junction held 4 bases outside the gene matches. The CDR3 extends over 15 amino acids. CDR3 DNA: TGTGCCAGCAGCTTTACAGCGGGGGGGGAAGAGACCCAGTACTTC. This encodes CASSFTAGGEETQYF.

The chain combines TRBV6-5 with TRBJ1-2; 7 nucleotides line up with TRBD1. J lost 3 bases, V lost 11 bases, and 15 bases had no gene match. This CDR3 is built from 15 residues. Germline V CDR1 and CDR2: MNHEY, SVGAGI. Here the CDR3 DNA reads TGTGCCTGCACCTACGACAGGGACTGGGACTATGGCTACACCTTC. This codes for CACTYDRDWDYGYTF.

The chain recombines TRBV13 with TRBJ2-1, with D possibly matching TRBD2 (6 bases). Germline CDR1 is PRHDT and CDR2 is FYEKMQ (reference sequence). The CDR3 sequence is 15 residues long. The V end lost 2 bases, the J end lost 9 bases, and 17 bases lay between the germline ends. The CDR3, as DNA: TGTGCCAGCAGCTTAAAGGCTAGCGTTTCTCCTGAGCAGTTCTTC. Translated: CASSLKASVSPEQFF.

This clonotype came up a few times. The chain employs TRBV11-1 and TRBJ2-5; TRBD1 aligns across 9 bases. This CDR3 has 13 amino acids. Germline CDR1 SGHAT, CDR2 FQDESV (reference sequence). The V gene end was trimmed by 5 bases and the J gene end by 6 bases; junction bases not matched to a gene: 4. The DNA of the CDR3 is TGTGCCAGCAGCCTCGGGACAGGGAAGACCCAGTACTTC. This gives the protein CASSLGTGKTQYF.

The count of this clonotype is one. J is TRBJ1-5 and V is TRBV7-9; D gene unclear. Trimming pared 5 bases from V and 7 bases from J, leaving 15 bases between. Germline values: CDR1 SEHNR, CDR2 FQNEAQ (reference sequence). CDR3 length: 14 residues. The CDR3 DNA follows: TGTGCCAGCAGCCTTGAAGGTTTTTACCAGCCCCAGCATTTT. Protein product: CASSLEGFYQPQHF.

This rearrangement joins TRBV28 to TRBJ2-1, with 16 bases fitting TRBD2. Germline CDR1 reads MDHEN; CDR2 reads SYDVKM. Trimming removed 6 bases from V and 8 bases from J; junction bases left unmatched: 13. This CDR3 is built from 18 residues. CDR3 sequence reads: CASSAGTSGGADGYEQFF. CDR3 nucleotide sequence: TGTGCCAGCAGCGCCGGGACTAGCGGGGGGGCCGATGGCTATGAGCAGTTCTTC.

The chain combines TRBV5-1 with TRBJ2-4; D gene uncertain. V was pared by 5 bases and J by 0 bases, with 15 bases between. CDR3 length equals 16 residues. The V gene's germline CDR1 is SGHRS and CDR2 YFSETQ. The CDR3 loop is CASSSQCCLAKNIQYF. CDR3 DNA sequence: TGCGCCAGCAGTTCTCAGTGCTGCTTAGCCAAAAACATTCAGTACTTC.